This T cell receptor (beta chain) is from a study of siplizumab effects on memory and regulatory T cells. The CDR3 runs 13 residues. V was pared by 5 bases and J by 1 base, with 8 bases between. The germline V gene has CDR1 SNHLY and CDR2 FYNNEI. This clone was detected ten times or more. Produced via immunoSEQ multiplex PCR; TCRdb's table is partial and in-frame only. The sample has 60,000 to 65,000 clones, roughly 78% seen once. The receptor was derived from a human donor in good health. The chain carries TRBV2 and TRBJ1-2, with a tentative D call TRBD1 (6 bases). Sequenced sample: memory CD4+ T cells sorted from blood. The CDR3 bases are TGTGCCAGCAGTCCGGACAGTAACTATGGCTACACCTTC. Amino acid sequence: CASSPDSNYGYTF.